Each of the 13 T cell receptor beta chains below was sequenced from the same sample in a study of T-cell memory formation after mild COVID-19. TCRdb re-called the 5' RACE reads with MiXCR, one entry per CDR3 protein. The table records around 300,000 distinct CDR3 sequences, roughly an eighth of them present only once. Sequences were obtained from PBMCs or a T cell subset sorted from them (not recorded which). The receptors here all came from a man younger than 35 who had mild COVID-19 (a few samples of this study predate the infection). Cell type and time point are not known.

The chain couples TRBV7-2 to TRBJ2-1; TRBD2 matches 16 bases. Germline V gene lookup returns CDR1 SGHTA and CDR2 FQGNSA. This CDR3 has 18 residues. J lost 4 bases, V lost 3 bases, and 6 bases had no gene match. For the CDR3, the DNA is TGTGCCAGCAGCTTGGCTGGGACTAGCGGGGGGGCTTACAATGAGCAGTTCTTC. The encoded protein is CASSLAGTSGGAYNEQFF.

This sequence joins TRBV9 and TRBJ2-5; the D gene is possibly TRBD2 (5 bases). V gave up 1 base and J gave up 5 bases, with 12 bases separating them. CDR1 and CDR2 (germline): SGDLS, YYNGEE. The CDR3 runs to 14 residues. The CDR3 here is CASSVTGSPETQYF. CDR3 sequence (DNA): TGTGCCAGCAGCGTAACGGGGAGTCCCGAGACCCAGTACTTC.

The CDR3, as DNA: TGTGCCAGCTCACCCTCCGGGACGGTCTCCTACGAGCAGTACTTC. It codes for CASSPSGTVSYEQYF. This rearrangement joins TRBV18 to TRBJ2-7, with D perhaps TRBD1 or TRBD2 (5 bases each). Trimming took 3 bases from V and 0 from J, leaving 12 bases between them. The CDR3 consists of 15 residues. Germline CDR1 is KGHSH and CDR2 is LQKENI.

This clonotype showed up just a few times. The chain carries TRBV5-1 and TRBJ1-1; D gene unclear. The V end lost 7 bases, the J end lost 7 bases, and 14 bases lay between the germline ends. The CDR3 runs 12 residues. Germline CDR1 is SGHRS and CDR2 is YFSETQ. The CDR3 DNA follows: TGCGCCAGCGGTAAGGACGGAAATGAAGCTTTCTTT. Encoded protein: CASGKDGNEAFF.

The chain links TRBV6-2 or TRBV6-3 to TRBJ2-1, with 8 bases matching TRBD1. Trimming cost V 5 bases and J 6 bases; bases outside gene matches: 18. This CDR3 is 18 amino acids long. In germline, CDR1 is MNHEY, CDR2 SVGEGT. The CDR3 here is CASSRDPLPDRVGNEQFF. CDR3 DNA: TGTGCCAGCAGTCGGGACCCCCTCCCGGACAGGGTTGGCAATGAGCAGTTCTTC.

The chain employs TRBV6-2 or TRBV6-3 and TRBJ1-1; D is unclear. V lost 7 bases and J lost 4, with 10 bases in between. This CDR3 has 12 residues. The germline gives CDR1 MNHEY, CDR2 SVGEGT. The CDR3 reads CASTTGSTEAFF. Written as DNA, the CDR3 is TGTGCCAGCACCACGGGGAGCACTGAAGCTTTCTTT.

The chain couples TRBV7-9 to TRBJ2-2; D might be TRBD2 (6 bases). Germline V gene sequence: CDR1 SEHNR, CDR2 FQNEAQ (reference sequence). The CDR3 covers 16 residues. V was trimmed by 7 bases and J by 3 bases, leaving 18 bases between them. The CDR3 nucleotides read TGTGCCAGCAACTCCCCCATAGCGGCACACACCGGGGAGCTGTTTTTT. Residues: CASNSPIAAHTGELFF.

V and J are TRBV5-1 and TRBJ1-6; no definite D call. The CDR3 totals 16 residues. Trimming removed 1 base from V and 0 bases from J, with 8 bases in between. CDR1 and CDR2 (germline): SGHRS, YFSETQ. The CDR3 region is CASSLRSSSYNSPLHF. The CDR3 nucleotides are TGCGCCAGCAGCTTGCGTTCGAGCTCCTATAATTCACCCCTCCACTTT.

The gene calls are TRBV19 and TRBJ2-3; TRBD2 matches 10 bases. The CDR3 runs to 15 residues. J was trimmed by 4 bases and V by 6 bases; bases with no gene match: 7. CDR1 and CDR2 from the germline V gene are LNHDA and SQIVND (reference sequence). The CDR3 DNA reads TGTGCCAGTAGAGTAGCGGGGGGCGGGGCAGATACGCAGTATTTT. The encoded protein is CASRVAGGGADTQYF.

The chain couples TRBV5-1 to TRBJ2-5, with D possibly TRBD1 on 5 matching bases. Trimming removed 0 bases from V and 5 bases from J, with 17 bases in between. This CDR3 has 16 amino acids. The V gene's germline CDR1 is SGHRS and CDR2 YFSETQ. The CDR3 DNA reads TGCGCCAGCAGCTTGGCCACAGCAGGGTCTGGGGAGACCCAGTACTTC. Amino acid sequence: CASSLATAGSGETQYF.

This clonotype was counted at least ten times. The V and J genes are TRBV4-3 and TRBJ1-3; TRBD1 might be the D (5 bases). V was cut by 6 bases and J by 1 base, with 10 bases left in between. CDR3 size: 14 residues. Germline V gene sequence: CDR1 LGHNA, CDR2 YSLEER. In DNA form, the CDR3 reads TGCGCCAGCAGTTCCGGGGGGTCTGGAAACACCATATATTTT. It yields the protein CASSSGGSGNTIYF.

This clonotype was counted a few times. The rearrangement uses TRBV7-9 and TRBJ1-1; D remains unclear. Germline CDR1 reads SEHNR; CDR2 reads FQNEAQ (reference sequence). CDR3 length: 14 residues. The ends were cut back, 1 base at V and 1 base at J, with 7 bases in the middle. Written as DNA, the CDR3 is TGTGCCAGCAGCTTAGTGCGGTCGAACACTGAAGCTTTCTTT. The encoded protein is CASSLVRSNTEAFF.

This clonotype was counted a few times. The V call is TRBV6-2 or TRBV6-3, the J call TRBJ2-7; D possibly corresponds to TRBD1 (5 bases). Germline loops: CDR1 MNHEY, CDR2 SVGEGT. This CDR3 region has 16 residues. Trimming shortened V by 0 bases and J by 2 bases, and 14 bases separated the two germline ends. The CDR3 nucleotides read TGTGCCAGCAGTTACTCCACAGGCATACCTACCTACGAGCAGTACTTC. Its translation: CASSYSTGIPTYEQYF.